This note documents a single T cell receptor beta chain sequence. Its specificity is unknown. The sample belongs to a study of T-cell reconstitution after alpha-beta-depleted transplantation in children. Findings of the study overall: The main origin of T-cell counts and diversity one year after transplant was newly produced T cells. In patients about two months after transplant, alpha-beta T cells reportedly arose from several hundred expanded graft clones. Recipient T cells and thymic progenitors that survived were the source of the high TCRbeta diversity seen at day 60 in some patients.

From germline, CDR1 is SGHRS and CDR2 YFSETQ. This CDR3 comprises 14 residues. J was trimmed by 10 bases and V by 0 bases; bases with no gene match: 7. Preparation of the TCRbeta library was carried out with unique molecular identifiers. TCRdb itself ran the PCR reads through MiXCR, one entry per CDR3 protein. This table holds roughly 570,000 distinct CDR3 sequences, more than 20% found once. The sequence was collected from a boy in the first two years of life with Wiskott-Aldrich syndrome, due to receive a stem cell transplant. The V gene is TRBV5-1, the J gene TRBJ2-1; 7 bases agree with TRBD1. The specimen was PBMCs, collected before TCRalphabeta/CD19-depleted stem cell transplant. DNA for the CDR3: TGCGCCAGCAGCTTGGCCCCAGGGGGAAGGGAGCAGTTCTTC. It is translated as CASSLAPGGREQFF.